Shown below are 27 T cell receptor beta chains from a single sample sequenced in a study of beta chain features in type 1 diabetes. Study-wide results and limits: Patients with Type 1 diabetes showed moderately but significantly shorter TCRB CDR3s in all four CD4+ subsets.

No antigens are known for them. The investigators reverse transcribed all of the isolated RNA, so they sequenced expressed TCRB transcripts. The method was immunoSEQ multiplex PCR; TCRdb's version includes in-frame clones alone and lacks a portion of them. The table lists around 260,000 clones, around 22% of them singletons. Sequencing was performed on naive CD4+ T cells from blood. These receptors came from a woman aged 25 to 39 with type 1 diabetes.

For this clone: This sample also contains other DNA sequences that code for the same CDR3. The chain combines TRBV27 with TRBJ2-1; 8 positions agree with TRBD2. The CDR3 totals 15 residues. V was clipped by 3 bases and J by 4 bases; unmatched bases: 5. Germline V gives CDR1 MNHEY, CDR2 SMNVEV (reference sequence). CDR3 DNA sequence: TGTGCCAGCAGTTTTGGGCTAGCGGGTTACAATGAGCAGTTCTTC. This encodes CASSFGLAGYNEQFF.

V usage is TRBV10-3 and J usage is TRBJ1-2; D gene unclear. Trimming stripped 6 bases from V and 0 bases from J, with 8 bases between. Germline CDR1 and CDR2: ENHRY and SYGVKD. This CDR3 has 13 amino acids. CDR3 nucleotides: TGTGCCATCAGAACAGATCCTAACTATGGCTACACCTTC. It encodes CAIRTDPNYGYTF.

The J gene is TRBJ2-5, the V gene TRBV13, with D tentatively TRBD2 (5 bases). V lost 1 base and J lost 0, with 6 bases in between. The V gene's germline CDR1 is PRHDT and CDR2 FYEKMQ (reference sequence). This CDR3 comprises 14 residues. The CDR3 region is CASSLAGDQETQYF. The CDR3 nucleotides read TGTGCCAGCAGCTTAGCCGGGGACCAAGAGACCCAGTACTTC.

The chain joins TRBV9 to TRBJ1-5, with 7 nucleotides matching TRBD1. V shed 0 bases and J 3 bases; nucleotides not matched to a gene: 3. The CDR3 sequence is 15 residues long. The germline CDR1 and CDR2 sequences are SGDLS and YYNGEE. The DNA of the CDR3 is TGTGCCAGCAGCGTAGAGGGACAGTCCAATCAGCCCCAGCATTTT. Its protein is CASSVEGQSNQPQHF.

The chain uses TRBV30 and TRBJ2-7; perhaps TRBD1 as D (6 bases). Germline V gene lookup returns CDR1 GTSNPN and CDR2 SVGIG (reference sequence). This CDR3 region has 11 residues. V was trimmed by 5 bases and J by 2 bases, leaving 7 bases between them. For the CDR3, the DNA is TGTGCCTGGGAGGGGGCCTACGAGCAGTACTTC. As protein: CAWEGAYEQYF.

The CDR3 nucleotides read TGTGCCAGCAGTCGGACTAGCAGTTCCAAAAACATTCAGTACTTC. This codes for CASSRTSSSKNIQYF. This chain connects TRBV2 to TRBJ2-4; TRBD2 aligns across 8 bases. Trimming at V came to 5 bases and at J to 2 bases, leaving 5 bases not matched to a gene. The CDR3 consists of 15 residues. The germline gives CDR1 SNHLY, CDR2 FYNNEI.

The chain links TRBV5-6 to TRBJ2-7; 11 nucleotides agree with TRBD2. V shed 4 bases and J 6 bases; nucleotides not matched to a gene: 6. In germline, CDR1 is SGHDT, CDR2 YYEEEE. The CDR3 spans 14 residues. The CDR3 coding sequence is TGTGCCAGCAGCGGTGGACTAGCGGGCGGCGAGCAGTACTTC. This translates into CASSGGLAGGEQYF.

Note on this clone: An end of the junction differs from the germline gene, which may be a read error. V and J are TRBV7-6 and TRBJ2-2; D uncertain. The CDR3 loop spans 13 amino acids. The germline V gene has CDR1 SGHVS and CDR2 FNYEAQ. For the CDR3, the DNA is TGTGCCAGCAGCTCCTTCAACAGCGGGGAGCTGTTTTTT. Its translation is CASSSFNSGELFF.

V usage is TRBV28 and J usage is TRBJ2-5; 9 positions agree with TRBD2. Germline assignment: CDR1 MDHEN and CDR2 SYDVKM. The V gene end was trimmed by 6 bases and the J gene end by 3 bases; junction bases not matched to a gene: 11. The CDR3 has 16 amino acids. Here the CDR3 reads CASRLGLAGGEETQYF. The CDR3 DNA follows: TGTGCCAGCAGGTTGGGTCTGGCGGGAGGGGAAGAGACCCAGTACTTC.

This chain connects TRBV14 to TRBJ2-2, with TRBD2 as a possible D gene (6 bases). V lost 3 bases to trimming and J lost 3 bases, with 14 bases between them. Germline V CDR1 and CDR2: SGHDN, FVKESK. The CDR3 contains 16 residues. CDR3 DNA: TGTGCCAGCAGCCATATAGAGGGAGGATACACCGGGGAGCTGTTTTTT. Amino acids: CASSHIEGGYTGELFF.

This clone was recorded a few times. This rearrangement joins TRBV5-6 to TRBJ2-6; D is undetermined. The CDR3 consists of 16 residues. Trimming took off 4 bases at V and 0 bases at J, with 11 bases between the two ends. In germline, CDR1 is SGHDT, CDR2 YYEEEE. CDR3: CASSVRVLSGANVLTF. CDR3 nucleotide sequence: TGTGCCAGCAGCGTACGCGTTCTCTCTGGGGCCAACGTCCTGACTTTC.

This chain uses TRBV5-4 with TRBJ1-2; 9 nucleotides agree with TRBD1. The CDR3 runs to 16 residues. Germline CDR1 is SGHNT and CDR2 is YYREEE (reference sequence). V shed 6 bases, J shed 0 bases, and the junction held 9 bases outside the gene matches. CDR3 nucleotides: TGTGCCAGCAAGACAGGGGGAACGGTGGCTAACTATGGCTACACCTTC. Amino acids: CASKTGGTVANYGYTF. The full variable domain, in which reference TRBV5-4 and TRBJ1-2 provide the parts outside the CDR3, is ETGVTQSPTHLIKTRGQQVTLRCSSQSGHNTVSWYQQALGQGPQFIFQYYREEENGRGNFPPRFSGLQFPNYSSELNVNALELDDSALYLCASKTGGTVANYGYTFGSGTRLTVV.

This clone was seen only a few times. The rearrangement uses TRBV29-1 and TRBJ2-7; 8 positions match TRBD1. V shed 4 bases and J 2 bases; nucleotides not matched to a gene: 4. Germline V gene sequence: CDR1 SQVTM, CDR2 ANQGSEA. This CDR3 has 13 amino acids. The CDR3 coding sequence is TGCAGCGTTGGACAGGGGCCAACCTACGAGCAGTACTTC. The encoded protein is CSVGQGPTYEQYF.

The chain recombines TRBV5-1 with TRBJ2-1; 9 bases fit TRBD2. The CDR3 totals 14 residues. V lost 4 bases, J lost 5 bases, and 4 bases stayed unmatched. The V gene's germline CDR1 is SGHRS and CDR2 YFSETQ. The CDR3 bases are TGCGCCAGCAGCCTTACTAGCGGGCACAATGAGCAGTTCTTC. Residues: CASSLTSGHNEQFF.

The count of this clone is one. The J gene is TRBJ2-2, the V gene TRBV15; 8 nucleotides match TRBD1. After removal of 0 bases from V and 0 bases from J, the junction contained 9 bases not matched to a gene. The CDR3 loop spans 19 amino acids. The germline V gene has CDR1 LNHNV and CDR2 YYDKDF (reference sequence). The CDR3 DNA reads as TGTGCCACCAGCAGAGATCCGAGACCGGGACAGGCGAACACCGGGGAGCTGTTTTTT. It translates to CATSRDPRPGQANTGELFF.

This CDR3 reads CASRQTGTEAFF. As DNA, the CDR3 is TGTGCCAGCAGACAGACAGGGACTGAAGCTTTCTTT. The J gene is TRBJ1-1, the V gene TRBV28; TRBD1 agrees at 7 bases. V shed 6 bases and J 5 bases; nucleotides not matched to a gene: 3. Germline assignment: CDR1 MDHEN and CDR2 SYDVKM. This CDR3 is 12 amino acids long.

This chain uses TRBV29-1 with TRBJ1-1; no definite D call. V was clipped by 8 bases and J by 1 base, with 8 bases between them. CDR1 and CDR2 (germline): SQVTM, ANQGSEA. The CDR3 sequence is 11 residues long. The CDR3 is CSMTTNTEAFF. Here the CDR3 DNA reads TGCAGCATGACAACGAACACTGAAGCTTTCTTT. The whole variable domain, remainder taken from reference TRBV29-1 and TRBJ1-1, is SAVISQKPSRDICQRGTSLTIQCQVDSQVTMMFWYRQQPGQSLTLIATANQGSEATYESGFVIDKFPISRPNLTFSTLTVSNMSPEDSSIYLCSMTTNTEAFFGQGTRLTVV.

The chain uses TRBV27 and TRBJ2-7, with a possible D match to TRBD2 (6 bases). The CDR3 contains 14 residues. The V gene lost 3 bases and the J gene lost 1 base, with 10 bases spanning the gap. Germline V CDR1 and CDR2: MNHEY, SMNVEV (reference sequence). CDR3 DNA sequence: TGTGCCAGCAGTTTTGGGGACTCGTCCTACGAGCAGTACTTC. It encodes CASSFGDSSYEQYF.

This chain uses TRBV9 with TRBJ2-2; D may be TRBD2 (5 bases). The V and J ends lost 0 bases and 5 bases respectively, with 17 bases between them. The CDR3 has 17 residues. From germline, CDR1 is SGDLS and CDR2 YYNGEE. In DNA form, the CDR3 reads TGTGCCAGCAGCGTAGGTGGAGGTAGCTTTCGGACCGGGGAGCTGTTTTTT. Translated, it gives CASSVGGGSFRTGELFF.

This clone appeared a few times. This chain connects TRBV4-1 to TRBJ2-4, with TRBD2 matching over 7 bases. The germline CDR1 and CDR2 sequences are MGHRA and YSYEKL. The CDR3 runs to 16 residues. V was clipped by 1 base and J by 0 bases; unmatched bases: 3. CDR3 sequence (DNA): TGCGCCAGCAGCCAAGTAAGCGGGGAAGCCAAAAACATTCAGTACTTC. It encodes CASSQVSGEAKNIQYF.

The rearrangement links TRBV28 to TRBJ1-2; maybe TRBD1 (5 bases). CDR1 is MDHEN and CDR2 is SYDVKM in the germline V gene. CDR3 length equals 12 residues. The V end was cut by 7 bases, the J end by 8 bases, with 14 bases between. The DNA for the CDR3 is TGTGCCAGCACGGAGGGGTTGAGGGGCTACACCTTC. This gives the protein CASTEGLRGYTF.

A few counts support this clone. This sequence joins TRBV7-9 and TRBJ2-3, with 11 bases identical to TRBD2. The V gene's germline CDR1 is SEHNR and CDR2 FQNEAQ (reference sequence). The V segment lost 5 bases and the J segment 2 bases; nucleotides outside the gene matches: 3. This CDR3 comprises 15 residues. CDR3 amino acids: CASSQGLADTDTQYF. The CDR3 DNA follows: TGTGCCAGCAGCCAGGGACTAGCGGACACAGATACGCAGTATTTT. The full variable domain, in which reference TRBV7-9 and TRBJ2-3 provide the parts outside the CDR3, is DTGVSQNPRHKITKRGQNVTFRCDPISEHNRLYWYRQTLGQGPEFLTYFQNEAQLEKSRLLSDRFSAERPKGSFSTLEIQRTEQGDSAMYLCASSQGLADTDTQYFGPGTRLTVL.

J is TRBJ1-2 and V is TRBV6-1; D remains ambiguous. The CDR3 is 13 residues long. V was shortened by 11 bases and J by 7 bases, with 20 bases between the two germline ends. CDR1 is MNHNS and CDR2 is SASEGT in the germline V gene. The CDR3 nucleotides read TGTGCCTCGGAACCGAGGGAGAAGGTTGGCTACACCTTC. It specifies CASEPREKVGYTF.

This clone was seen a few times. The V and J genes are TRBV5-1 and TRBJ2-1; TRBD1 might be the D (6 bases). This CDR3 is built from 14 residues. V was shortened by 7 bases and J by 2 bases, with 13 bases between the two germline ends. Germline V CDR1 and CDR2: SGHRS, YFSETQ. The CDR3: CASHPRGAYNEQFF. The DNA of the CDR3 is TGCGCCAGCCACCCCAGGGGAGCCTACAATGAGCAGTTCTTC.

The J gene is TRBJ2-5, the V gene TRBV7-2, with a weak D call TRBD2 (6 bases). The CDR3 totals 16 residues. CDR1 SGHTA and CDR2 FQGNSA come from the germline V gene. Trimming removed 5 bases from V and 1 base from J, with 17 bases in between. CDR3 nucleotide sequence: TGTGCCAGCAGCCGAGAAAGGCGTAGCGGCCAAGAGACCCAGTACTTC. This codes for CASSRERRSGQETQYF.

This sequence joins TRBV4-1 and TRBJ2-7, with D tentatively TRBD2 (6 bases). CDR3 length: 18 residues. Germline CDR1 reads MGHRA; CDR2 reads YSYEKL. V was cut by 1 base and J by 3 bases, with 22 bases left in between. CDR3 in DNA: TGCGCCAGCAGCCAAGTTGAGTATGGACGCGGGATCGGCTACGAGCAGTACTTC. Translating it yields CASSQVEYGRGIGYEQYF.

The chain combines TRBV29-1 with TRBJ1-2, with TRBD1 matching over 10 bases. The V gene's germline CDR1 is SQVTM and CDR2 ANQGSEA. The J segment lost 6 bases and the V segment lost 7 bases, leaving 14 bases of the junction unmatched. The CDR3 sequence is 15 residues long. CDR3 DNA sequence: TGCAGCGCCGGTGGGGACAGGGGAGGATTAGATGGCTACACCTTC. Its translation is CSAGGDRGGLDGYTF. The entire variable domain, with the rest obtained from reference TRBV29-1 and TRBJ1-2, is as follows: SAVISQKPSRDICQRGTSLTIQCQVDSQVTMMFWYRQQPGQSLTLIATANQGSEATYESGFVIDKFPISRPNLTFSTLTVSNMSPEDSSIYLCSAGGDRGGLDGYTFGSGTRLTVV.